The T cell receptor beta chain under discussion was sequenced for a study of cytomegalovirus exposure and HLA in healthy donors (dated by TCRdb to about 2017). For context, the study as a whole: An earlier analysis of approximately 550 of the donors reported approximately 300 Gb of sequence data and 117 million unique TCR beta sequences from some 180 million T cells. Roughly 300 gigabases of sequencing data and approximately 80 million unique TCR sequences were included in an early release covering 550 to 650 HLA-typed donors. The genetic ancestry cluster associated with self-reported Caucasian donors included around 76% of the 300 to 400 genotyped donors. The study aimed to test whether signatures of past pathogen exposure could be identified by cataloging public T cell receptors. The study profiled the T cell repertoires of 500 to 800 subjects by immunosequencing and related them to cytomegalovirus serostatus. In addition to the first cohort of several hundred subjects, a separate validation cohort of 130 or so different subjects was used. To predict cytomegalovirus infection status, the study brought together high-throughput TCR immunosequencing, statistical association of individual TCRs with disease status, and machine learning. In a later analysis, previously published TCR beta repertoires from several hundred donors were re-analyzed and high-resolution HLA genotyping was added so that TCR occurrence patterns could be studied. The later analysis used no new phenotypic data to find candidate immune exposures, relying instead on TCR beta sequences and their occurrence across donors. An earlier analysis of 587 of the donors applied high-throughput TCR beta sequencing to assess whether each TCR beta V gene segment acted as functional or pseudogenic. Donor age, sex, ethnicity and CMV serostatus were compiled alongside the repertoire data. A later genetic analysis used genome-wide SNP genotypes for about 60% of the roughly 700 donors, treating that subset as a discovery cohort. All discovery cohort repertoires had been generated on a single sequencing platform. HLA typing covered class I and class II loci at four-digit resolution. The number of typed donors differed by locus: roughly 620-640 for A, B, C, DRB1 and DQB1; 500 to 550 for DQA1; 606 for DPA1; and around 450 for DPB1. Four or five DR-DQ haplotypes were treated as single units for association and clustering because of strong linkage in the cohort. On average, roughly 240,000 unique TCR beta nucleotide sequences were sequenced per donor among some 420 genotyped donors of the cohort, with about 19% of those sequences being non-productive. Broader findings and caveats from the paper: The study listed approximately 160 TCR beta chains as associated with cytomegalovirus. According to a later genetic analysis, donors in an Asian-associated ancestry cluster had fewer N-insertions in productive TCRs than the approximately 690-donor mean. In a later analysis, HLA-associated TCR beta chains showed more clonal expansion and lower generation probabilities than non-associated chains that were equally common. In a later analysis, most CMV-associated TCR beta chains were found to appear HLA-restricted, with HLA associations seemingly driven largely by CMV exposure. The authors suggested that the approach could potentially be extended to other disease states and immunological phenotypes. Assigning TCR associations to individual alleles was difficult when HLA alleles, especially DR and DQ, strongly co-occurred. Only TCR beta chains were sequenced in this cohort, and the absence of alpha or paired-chain data limited detectable features. In both the original and validation cohorts, the classifier was reported to diagnose cytomegalovirus status with high specificity and sensitivity. Some IMGT-functional V segments, including TRBV6-2 and TRBV6-3, could not be distinguished by the 87-base-pair reads and were therefore excluded. Roughly uniform sequencing depth across donors was assumed in presence/absence analyses, although this assumption may not hold. In a later analysis, the rate of TCR association differed among HLA loci, with DRB1 alleles having the most associated TCRs and HLA-C alleles having the fewest. Immune exposure information for the cohort was limited to CMV serostatus. Three of the identified cytomegalovirus-associated TCR beta chains were confirmed in vitro to be specific for cytomegalovirus antigens. While some public TCRs were present in many individuals, most TCR sequences turned up only very rarely across donors. An earlier analysis of approximately 570 of the donors showed that most TCR beta V segments appeared in productive rearrangements either about 87% or about 30% of the time, which broadly matched IMGT annotations. A further reported finding was that TCR beta sequences accurately predicted the HLA-A and HLA-B alleles for most subjects in the first cohort. A later genetic analysis associated a missense DCLRE1C variant with V-gene and J-gene trimming of TCR beta chains, and an independent cohort replicated the association. Because counts were too low, roughly 16 rarely observed V segments, including chromosome 9 orphons, were excluded from the earlier analysis of 587 of the donors. A group of highly shared sequence variants was considered likely to be a technical artifact of the sequencing pipeline. Specific HLA alleles were associated with more than 15,000 TCR beta sequences at a false discovery rate of 0.05 in a later analysis. Linkage disequilibrium might explain the correlated functional status among segregating V segments, but an unknown experimental factor could not be excluded. Because some donors lacked HLA typing at each locus, the association tests relied only on the typed subset. In a later analysis, several top co-occurrence clusters were reported to appear linked to parvovirus B19, influenza, CMV and Epstein-Barr virus.

The cohort comprised 670 or so healthy bone marrow donors. At the time of sampling, all cohort members were nominally healthy, though unrecorded immune exposures were likely present. The donor tested CMV seronegative, placing the donor among the approximately 360 seronegative members of the cohort. Every donor gave a peripheral blood sample, and the peripheral blood mononuclear cells from that sample were used for TCR beta sequencing. Genomic DNA was extracted from the blood cell samples with the Qiagen DNeasy Blood Extraction Kit. The method was the immunoSEQ multiplex PCR assay. A mixture of 60 forward primers for TCR Vbeta segments and 13 reverse primers for TCR Jbeta segments was used in the multiplex PCR. A multiplex PCR assay on genomic DNA amplified the CDR3 region of rearranged TCR beta genes. The Illumina HiSeq System was used to sequence the amplified TCR beta libraries as 87-base-pair reads. Regarding the original processing steps: Across the 500 to 750 repertoires, a later analysis counted roughly 84 million unique TCR beta chains, some 11 million of which were shared by at least two donors. Raw reads were error-corrected and collapsed into unique sequences with a nearest-neighbor algorithm that merged closely related sequences to remove PCR and sequencing errors. To assign V, D and J gene segments, CDR3 sequences were aligned to IMGT reference sequences. For a sequence to be retained, at least a six-nucleotide match to both a V gene segment and a J gene segment was required. A rearrangement was called productive if the CDR3 had no stop codons and remained in frame with V and J, and every other rearrangement was called non-productive. Following IMGT convention, CDR3 was defined as the stretch from the second conserved V-encoded cysteine up to the conserved J-encoded phenylalanine. The earlier analysis of approximately 590 of the donors excluded any sequence lacking an unambiguous match to a single V gene segment. In an earlier analysis of around 590 of the donors, a V segment was called functional when productive rearrangements were above 56.7%, and segregating when the standard deviation between donors exceeded 5%. A statistical classification framework was developed to diagnose cytomegalovirus status using the catalog of TCR beta chain sequences. In a later analysis, TCR nucleotide sequences were compared against IMGT/GENE-DB human TR gene sequences so that V and J genes could be assigned. The TCRdist pipeline was used in a later analysis to assign CDR3 sequences and most-parsimonious VDJ recombination scenarios. In a later analysis, each TCR beta chain was defined by its CDR3 amino acid sequence together with its V-gene family, and reads without a unique V-gene family were excluded. In a later analysis, some 600 highly shared, low-generation-probability nucleotide sequences were removed to address suspected cross-contamination and a sequencing artifact. A later analysis calculated a clonal expansion index for each public chain from normalized within-repertoire ranks of inferred template counts. Generation probabilities in a later analysis came from a VDJ recombination model fitted to out-of-frame rearrangements, and those results were checked against IGoR. In a later analysis, hypergeometric tests were used to score TCR-TCR, TCR-HLA and TCR-CMV co-occurrence, with a repertoire-size bias correction applied to TCR pairs. To estimate false discovery rates, a later analysis permuted the HLA or CMV assignments 20 times. In a later analysis, co-occurring TCRs were grouped using DBSCAN, with TCRdist sequence similarity added in when clustering inside HLA-allele-positive subsets. Repertoires with fewer than 30,000 or more than 120,000 public chains were left out of co-occurrence clustering, as were about 5 repertoires with anomalous nucleotide sharing. The table comes from immuneACCESS by way of TCRdb, which keeps in-frame sequences with V and J called. Part of the clones is missing from these tables; in studies checked, under half for an unresolved V gene and the rest for unknown reasons. The V and J calls and clone size were taken over from that table, and D and trimming were inferred from the DNA. The sample yields some 140,000 clones; about 74% were counted once. The ten most abundant clones make up approximately 4% of the sample.

The table lists this clone with a count of one. It has no known antigen specificity. No much larger clone is present one base from it, and per-base qualities are unavailable. Including cysteine and phenylalanine, the CDR3 has 15 amino acids. The CDR3 DNA has 45 bases and is translated from base 1. Compared with germline, V lacks 4 bases and J lacks 4 bases; bases without a gene match: 7. The germline V gene specifies MDHEN as CDR1 and SYDVKM as CDR2. The chain links TRBV28 with TRBJ2-7; 10 junctional bases match TRBD1. The origin of this receptor is a woman aged 40-49 years in good health and CMV-seronegative. The sample consisted of PBMCs. The sequenced DNA: TGTGCCAGCAGTTCCCCGGGACAGGGGCTTTACGAGCAGTACTTC. It encodes CASSSPGQGLYEQYF.